This TCR beta chain was sequenced in a study of OX40 agonist ivuxolimab in advanced cancers. About the study as a whole: Ivuxolimab was an agonistic, fully human IgG2 monoclonal antibody directed against OX40 (CD134), a costimulatory receptor. Intravenous ivuxolimab was administered to patients every 2 weeks at six dose levels: 0.01, 0.1, 0.3, 1.5, 3 and 10 mg/kg. Among the roughly 52 dose-escalation patients, about 19 had hepatocellular carcinoma, approximately 15 melanoma, 9 renal cell carcinoma and 9 head and neck cancer. The dose-escalation cohort was around 83% male with a mean age of approximately 60 years, ranging from about 23 to 85. Prior anti-PD-1, anti-PD-L1 or anti-CTLA-4 therapy was permitted, and approximately 41% of dose-escalation patients had received checkpoint inhibitors. Partial responses occurred in three dose-escalation patients: two with cutaneous melanoma and one with hepatocellular carcinoma. The point of sequencing TCRbeta in the periphery was to test whether ivuxolimab changed TCR sequence diversity and drove clonal T-cell expansion. The paper describes the monotherapy dose-escalation part (N ≈ 51 patients) of the phase I trial of ivuxolimab. Broader findings and caveats from the paper: In the 0.1-3.0 mg/kg groups, partial responders were among the patients with the lowest normalized peripheral clonal expansion, particularly in CD8+ T cells. Low levels of normalized T-cell clonal expansion were also seen in some nonresponding patients. Antigen specificity was not determined for the clonally expanded peripheral T cells. On average, CD8+ T cells showed more expanded clones than CD4+ T cells after ivuxolimab. Clonal expansion of both CD4+ and CD8+ blood T cells was observed from baseline to week 6 at doses 0.1 to 3.0 mg/kg.

For sequencing of the TCRbeta CDR3 region, genomic DNA was extracted from the sorted cells. The immunoSEQ Assay was used for sequencing of TCRbeta CDR3 regions. The table was pulled from immuneACCESS by TCRdb, which kept in-frame rearrangements only. Such tables lose some clones; where checked, under half of the loss comes from unresolved V genes, and the rest has no known cause. This sample comprises 35,000 to 45,000 clones, approximately 86% of them detected only once. The ten largest account for 2.4% of the sample. About this clone: Its antigen has not been determined. No much larger clonotype is one base removed from it; base qualities were not supplied.

The trial excluded patients who had a history of autoimmune disease or who were on systemic immunosuppression. Peripheral blood for TCR sequencing was collected from all dose cohorts at baseline, on cycle 4 day 1, and on cycle 7 day 1. The samples were taken from a phase I, first-in-human, multicenter, open-label dose-escalation trial of ivuxolimab. The trial enrolled adults with locally advanced or metastatic head and neck squamous cell, hepatocellular, melanoma or renal cell carcinoma. Before TCR sequencing, CD4+ T cells and CD8+ T cells from peripheral blood were sorted into separate populations. Sequences were derived from CD4+ or CD8+ T cells sorted from blood, sampled in a trial of the OX40 agonist ivuxolimab. The sequence was obtained from an adult with an advanced solid tumor such as melanoma, head and neck, liver or kidney cancer.

The DNA sequence reads TGTGCCAGCTCCCGATCGGGACAGGGGTTGGGCGAGCAGTACTTC. Its protein is CASSRSGQGLGEQYF. This sequence uses TRBV18 and TRBJ2-7; a stretch of 10 junction bases matches TRBD1. Trimming leaves V shorter by 6 bases and J shorter by 6 bases, with the junction holding 11 bases beyond the gene matches. Including the terminal cysteine and phenylalanine, the CDR3 comprises 15 residues. The sequence is cut down to CDR3 DNA, 45 bases in frame from base 1. Based on the germline V gene, the CDR1 and CDR2 sequences are KGHSH and LQKENI.